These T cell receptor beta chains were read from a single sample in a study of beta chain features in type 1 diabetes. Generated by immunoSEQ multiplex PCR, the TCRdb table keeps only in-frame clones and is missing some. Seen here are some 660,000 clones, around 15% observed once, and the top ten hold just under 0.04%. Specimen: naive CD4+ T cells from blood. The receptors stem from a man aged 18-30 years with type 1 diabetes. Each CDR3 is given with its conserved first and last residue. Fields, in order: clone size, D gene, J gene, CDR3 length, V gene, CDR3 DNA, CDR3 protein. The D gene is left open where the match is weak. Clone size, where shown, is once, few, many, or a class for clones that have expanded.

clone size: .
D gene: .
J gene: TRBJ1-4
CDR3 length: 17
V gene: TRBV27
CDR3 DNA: TGTGCCAGCAGTTTAGTAATGGGGGATTTAGCTAATGAAAAACTGTTTTTT
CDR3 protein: CASSLVMGDLANEKLFF

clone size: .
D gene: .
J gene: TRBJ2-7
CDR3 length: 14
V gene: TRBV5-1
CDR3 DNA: TGCGCCAGCAGCTTGTCGGGGAGCTCCTACGAGCAGTACTTC
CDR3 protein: CASSLSGSSYEQYF

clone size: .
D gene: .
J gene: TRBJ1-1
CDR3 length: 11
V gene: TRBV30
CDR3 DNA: TGTGCCTGGGGAGGGGGCACTGAAGCTTTCTTT
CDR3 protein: CAWGGGTEAFF

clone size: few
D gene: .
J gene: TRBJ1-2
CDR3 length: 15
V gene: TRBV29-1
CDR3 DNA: TGCAGCGTTGTGGTTCCGGCAGCATCTAACTATGGCTACACCTTC
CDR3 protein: CSVVVPAASNYGYTF

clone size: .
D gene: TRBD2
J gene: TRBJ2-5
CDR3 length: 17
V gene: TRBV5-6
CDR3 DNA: TGTGCCAGCAGCTCGGGACTAGCGATCTGGGGGCAAGAGACCCAGTACTTC
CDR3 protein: CASSSGLAIWGQETQYF

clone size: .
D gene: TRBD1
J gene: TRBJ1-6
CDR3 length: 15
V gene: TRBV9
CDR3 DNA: TGTGCCAGCACCTTAGGGGAGGAAAGGGGGCCACCCCTCCACTTT
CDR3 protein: CASTLGEERGPPLHF

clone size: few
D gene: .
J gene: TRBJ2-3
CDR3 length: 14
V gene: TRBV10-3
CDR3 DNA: TGTGCCATCAGTGAGTCGCGGAACGGGGATACGCAGTATTTT
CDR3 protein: CAISESRNGDTQYF

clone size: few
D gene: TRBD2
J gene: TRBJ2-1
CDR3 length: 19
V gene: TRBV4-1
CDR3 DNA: TGCGCCAGCAGCCAAGTACGCCTAGCGGGAGTGGCGTCCTACAATGAGCAGTTCTTC
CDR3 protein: CASSQVRLAGVASYNEQFF

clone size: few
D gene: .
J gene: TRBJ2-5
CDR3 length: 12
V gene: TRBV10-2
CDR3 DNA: TGCGCCAGCAGTGGAGGAGGAGAGACCCAGTACTTC
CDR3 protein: CASSGGGETQYF

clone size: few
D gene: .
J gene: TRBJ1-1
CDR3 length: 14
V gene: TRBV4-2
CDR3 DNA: TGTGCCAGCAGTATTTGGGGGTCGAAAACTGAAGCTTTCTTT
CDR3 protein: CASSIWGSKTEAFF

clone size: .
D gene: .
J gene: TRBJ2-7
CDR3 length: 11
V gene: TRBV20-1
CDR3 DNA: TGCAGTGCCCTCGACCCCTACGAGCAGTACTTC
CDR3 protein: CSALDPYEQYF

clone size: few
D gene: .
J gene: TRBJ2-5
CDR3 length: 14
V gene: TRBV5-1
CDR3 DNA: TGCGCCAGCAGCTCCCAACGGGTGGAAGAGACCCAGTACTTC
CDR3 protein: CASSSQRVEETQYF

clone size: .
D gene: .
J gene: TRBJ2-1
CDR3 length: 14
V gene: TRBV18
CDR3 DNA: TGTGCCAGCTCCTTACTCCCAACCTACAATGAGCAGTTCTTC
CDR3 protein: CASSLLPTYNEQFF

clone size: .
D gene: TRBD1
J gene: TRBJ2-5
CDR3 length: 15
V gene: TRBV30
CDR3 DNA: TGTGCCTGGAGTGTATTGGGGACAGGAAAAGAGACCCAGTACTTC
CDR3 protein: CAWSVLGTGKETQYF

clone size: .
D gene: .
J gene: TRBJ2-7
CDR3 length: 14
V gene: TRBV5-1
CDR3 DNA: TGCGCCAGCAGCTCCGCCGACAGATACTACGAGCAGTACTTC
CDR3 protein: CASSSADRYYEQYF

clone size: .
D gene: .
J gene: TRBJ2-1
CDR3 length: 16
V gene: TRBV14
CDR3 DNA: TGTGCCAGCAGCCCAAGGCTAGCCGGCGGACACAATGAGCAGTTCTTC
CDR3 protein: CASSPRLAGGHNEQFF

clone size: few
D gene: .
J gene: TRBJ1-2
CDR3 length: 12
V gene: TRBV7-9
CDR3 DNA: TGTGCCAGCACCAGGGGTGGCTATGGCTACACCTTC
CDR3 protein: CASTRGGYGYTF